These T cell receptor beta chains were read from a single sample in a study of T-cell reconstitution after alpha-beta-depleted transplantation in children. TCRdb used MiXCR to reprocess the PCR reads, holding one entry per CDR3 protein. The table has 300,000 to 400,000 distinct CDR3 sequences, around 16% seen once. Sample: PBMCs, mostly from graft donor cells, taken 360 days after TCRalphabeta/CD19-depleted stem cell transplant. The source is a male patient between 2 and 15 years old who had a stem cell transplant for acute lymphoblastic leukemia, so the T cells may come from the graft donor. Each CDR3 is given with its conserved first and last residue. A D gene is named only where the DNA matches it firmly. Clone size is given for some rows only: seen once, a few or many times, or a class if the clone is expanded.

CDR3 DNA,CDR3 protein,D gene,J gene,V gene,clone size
TGCGCCAGCAGCCAAGATCTGTTTCTAGCGGGAGGACAAGAGACCCAGTACTTC,CASSQDLFLAGGQETQYF,TRBD2,TRBJ2-5,TRBV4-3,many
TGCGCCAGCAGCTTGGCTACTAGCGGGATAAACATTCAGTACTTC,CASSLATSGINIQYF,TRBD2,TRBJ2-4,TRBV5-1,-
TGCGCCAGCAGCTTGCGCAGGGGCGACGAGCAGTACTTC,CASSLRRGDEQYF,-,TRBJ2-7,TRBV5-1,-
TGTGCCAGCAGCCAAGGAGGACAGGCCAGGAGTGAAAAACTGTTTTTT,CASSQGGQARSEKLFF,TRBD1,TRBJ1-4,TRBV4-2,-
TGTGCCAGCAGTCAACCGGGACTAACACCTAGCTACGAGCAGTACTTC,CASSQPGLTPSYEQYF,TRBD2,TRBJ2-7,TRBV2,few
TGTGCCAGCAGTTTAATCAAGGGTGGGCTAAGCAATGAGCAGTTCTTC,CASSLIKGGLSNEQFF,-,TRBJ2-1,TRBV28,-
TGTGCCAGTAATCCAGGTCTGAGAATCTCTGGGGCCAACGTCCTGACTTTC,CASNPGLRISGANVLTF,-,TRBJ2-6,TRBV19,few
TGTGCCAGCAGCGCCGGACTAGCGGCCCCAAGCACAGATACGCAGTATTTT,CASSAGLAAPSTDTQYF,TRBD2,TRBJ2-3,TRBV6-2/TRBV6-3,few
TGTGCCATCAGTGAGTACACAGGCCGGGATGGCTACACCTTC,CAISEYTGRDGYTF,-,TRBJ1-2,TRBV10-3,few
TGCAGTGCTAGAGCCAGGGCCCGTCGGTATTCACCCCTCCACTTT,CSARARARRYSPLHF,-,TRBJ1-6,TRBV20-1,-
TGTGCCAGCAGCCAGGACTCCTATCAGCCCCAGCATTTT,CASSQDSYQPQHF,-,TRBJ1-5,TRBV4-2,few
TGCAGCGTTGGAGGACAGGGTCAGGCCGGGGAGCTGTTTTTT,CSVGGQGQAGELFF,TRBD1,TRBJ2-2,TRBV29-1,few
TGTGCCAGCTCACCAGAAGTTCTAAACACCATATATTTT,CASSPEVLNTIYF,-,TRBJ1-3,TRBV18,-
TGTGCCAGCAGCCTATTCCCGAGGGACAGGGGGGCCGGAGCTTTCTTT,CASSLFPRDRGAGAFF,TRBD1,TRBJ1-1,TRBV28,-
TGCGCCAGCGTCTTGGCGGGAGGGGGACAGACCCAGTACTTC,CASVLAGGGQTQYF,TRBD2,TRBJ2-5,TRBV10-2,many
TGTGCCATCAGTGGAAACGCGGCGGGTGAGCAGTTCTTC,CAISGNAAGEQFF,-,TRBJ2-1,TRBV10-3,few
TGTGCCAGCAGTTTGGCCGGGACCCCGCACAATGAGCAGTTCTTC,CASSLAGTPHNEQFF,-,TRBJ2-1,TRBV27,-
TGTGCCAGCAGTTTAGGTATCGTATTGAGCACAGATACGCAGTATTTT,CASSLGIVLSTDTQYF,-,TRBJ2-3,TRBV12-3/TRBV12-4,-
TGTGCCACCAGTGACCGGGGGGGACAGGGCCCCACTGAAGCTTTCTTT,CATSDRGGQGPTEAFF,TRBD1,TRBJ1-1,TRBV24-1,few
TGTGCCAGCAGCCTCGGGGCTAGCGTCGGGTATGAGCAGTTCTTC,CASSLGASVGYEQFF,-,TRBJ2-1,TRBV28,few
TGTGCCAGCAGCTTAGGGGGGAGCTCTGGAAACACCATATATTTT,CASSLGGSSGNTIYF,-,TRBJ1-3,TRBV7-9,many
TGTGCCAGCAGTGATTACAAGTACCAAGAGACCCAGTACTTC,CASSDYKYQETQYF,-,TRBJ2-5,TRBV25-1,few
TGTGCCAGCAGTTCTAGCGGGGAAGAAGAGACCCAGTACTTC,CASSSSGEEETQYF,TRBD2,TRBJ2-5,TRBV12-3/TRBV12-4,-
TGTGCCGCAGGGACAGTAGAAGAGACCCAGTACTTC,CAAGTVEETQYF,TRBD1,TRBJ2-5,TRBV2,-
TGTGCCAGCAGTCCCTGGACGTTCGATACGCAGTATTTT,CASSPWTFDTQYF,-,TRBJ2-3,TRBV27,-
TGTACCAGTAGTACCGGACGGGTCCTAGACTTC,CTSSTGRVLDF,-,TRBJ2-5,TRBV19,-
TGTGCCACCAGTGATAGGCAGAACTCCTACAATGAGCAGTTCTTC,CATSDRQNSYNEQFF,-,TRBJ2-1,TRBV24-1,few
TGCAGCGTTGCCCTGACTAGCGGGAGCTCCACAGATACGCAGTATTTT,CSVALTSGSSTDTQYF,TRBD2,TRBJ2-3,TRBV29-1,-
TGTGCCAGCAGTTACGTGACTAGCGGGAGGGCGCAGTACTTC,CASSYVTSGRAQYF,TRBD2,TRBJ2-7,TRBV6-2/TRBV6-3,many
TGTGCCAGCTCCTCCTCGGCCATCCAAGAGACCCAGTACTTC,CASSSSAIQETQYF,-,TRBJ2-5,TRBV6-2/TRBV6-3,-
TGTGCCAGCAGCACCCGAGGGGATGGAGGGCAGGCAGATACGCAGTATTTT,CASSTRGDGGQADTQYF,-,TRBJ2-3,TRBV21-1,-
TGTGCCATCAGCGGTCCTTCAGGGCCACAAGAGACCCAGTACTTC,CAISGPSGPQETQYF,-,TRBJ2-5,TRBV10-3,-
TGTGCCACCAGTGGGTTCAGGACAGGCATGGAGGGCGGAGCCTACGAGCAGTACTTC,CATSGFRTGMEGGAYEQYF,-,TRBJ2-7,TRBV24-1,-
TGTGCCAGCAGTGAGGACAGGGCGTTAAGCGGGGAGCTGTTTTTT,CASSEDRALSGELFF,TRBD1,TRBJ2-2,TRBV6-1,-
TGTGCCAGCAGCCTCCCGGGACAGGAGTACTATGGCTACACCTTC,CASSLPGQEYYGYTF,TRBD1,TRBJ1-2,TRBV12-3/TRBV12-4,-
TGCGCCAGCAGTTTACTAGCGGGAGGGCCGTCGGAGCAGTTCTTC,CASSLLAGGPSEQFF,TRBD2,TRBJ2-1,TRBV5-1,many
TGTGCCAGCACACGGGGGACTAGCGACATTCAGTACTTC,CASTRGTSDIQYF,TRBD2,TRBJ2-4,TRBV3-1,few
TGCAGTGCTAGAAGGAATGAGGGGGCGCGGTATGGTCAGCCCCAGCATTTT,CSARRNEGARYGQPQHF,TRBD1,TRBJ1-5,TRBV20-1,-
TGTGCCAGCGGAGTGACCGGGACTAGCGGGAAGAGATACTCCTACAATGAGCAGTTCTTC,CASGVTGTSGKRYSYNEQFF,TRBD2,TRBJ2-1,TRBV6-4,-
TGTGCCACCAGTGAGCCTTTAGCGGGAGGCACAGATACGCAGTATTTT,CATSEPLAGGTDTQYF,TRBD2,TRBJ2-3,TRBV24-1,few
TGTGCCAGTAGTATCTATAGCCAGGGAGGGACTGAAGCTTTCTTT,CASSIYSQGGTEAFF,-,TRBJ1-1,TRBV19,many
TGTGCCAGTAGGGCAGGGGGCAGTGAGCAGTTCTTC,CASRAGGSEQFF,TRBD1,TRBJ2-1,TRBV19,few
TGTGCCAGCAGCAACAGAGGTAGCTCTGGAAACACCATATATTTT,CASSNRGSSGNTIYF,-,TRBJ1-3,TRBV5-5,-
TGTGCCAGCAGTTTTATCGGGACCGCAACCTCCTACGAGCAGTACTTC,CASSFIGTATSYEQYF,-,TRBJ2-7,TRBV28,few
TGTGCCAGCAGTTTAGTGGGAGCTGGGGCCAACGTCCTGACTTTC,CASSLVGAGANVLTF,-,TRBJ2-6,TRBV27,few
TGTGCCAGCAGCCTCACAAGGAACCTCTATGGCTACACCTTC,CASSLTRNLYGYTF,-,TRBJ1-2,TRBV12-3/TRBV12-4,few
TGTGCCATCAGCGGGGCTAGCGGGATCTACGAGCAGTACTTC,CAISGASGIYEQYF,TRBD2,TRBJ2-7,TRBV10-3,few
TGTGCCAGCAGCCTGACTAGCACCCAGGAGACCCAGTACTTC,CASSLTSTQETQYF,TRBD2,TRBJ2-5,TRBV7-2,once
TGTGCCAGCTCACGCCGAGCCGGGACAGGGACCTCTGGGGCCAACGTCCTGACTTTC,CASSRRAGTGTSGANVLTF,TRBD1,TRBJ2-6,TRBV18,few
TGTGCCAGCAGCTTAGTCTCTATGGAGACCCAGTACTTC,CASSLVSMETQYF,-,TRBJ2-5,TRBV7-9,few
TGCAGCGTTGGAAGGGTCCAAGAGACCCAGTACTTC,CSVGRVQETQYF,-,TRBJ2-5,TRBV29-1,-
TGTGCCAGCAGTTTGTCGGCAGGACAAGAGACCCAGTACTTC,CASSLSAGQETQYF,-,TRBJ2-5,TRBV12-3/TRBV12-4,many
TGTGCCAGCTCACCATTAGCGGGAGAGGTGACGGGGGAGCAGTACTTC,CASSPLAGEVTGEQYF,TRBD2,TRBJ2-7,TRBV18,-
TGTGCCAGCAGTTTAGCGAGCCCGAGGGCCCAGTACTTC,CASSLASPRAQYF,-,TRBJ2-5,TRBV12-3/TRBV12-4,few
TGTGCCAGCAGTTCTTCCAAACCAGAGCGGGAGTACAATGAGCAGTTCTTC,CASSSSKPEREYNEQFF,TRBD2,TRBJ2-1,TRBV28,few
TGTGCCAGCAGTATTATAGCGGGGGCGATGGGGGAGACCCAGTACTTC,CASSIIAGAMGETQYF,TRBD2,TRBJ2-5,TRBV28,many